This T cell receptor (beta chain) was documented in a study of blood T cell repertoires in COVID-19. Trimming took off 4 bases at V and 6 bases at J, with 8 bases between the two ends. Germline CDR1 and CDR2: SGHRS and YFSETQ. This CDR3 spans 12 amino acids. Sequenced by immunoSEQ multiplex PCR; TCRdb stores in-frame clones only, minus some. The sample lists around 280,000 clones; roughly 86% were seen once. The chain combines TRBV5-1 with TRBJ2-1, with a tentative D call TRBD2 (5 bases). The sequence was obtained from a woman aged 25 to 39 who had recovered from COVID-19. The source material was peripheral blood. CDR3 DNA: TGCGCCAGCAGCCAAGGACTCAATGAGCAGTTCTTC. Translation: CASSQGLNEQFF.